Described below is a single T cell receptor beta chain sequence and its context. The antigen remains undetermined. Germline CDR1 and CDR2: SGHDN and FVKESK. The CDR3 runs 14 residues. With 2 bases clipped from V and 3 bases from J, the junction kept 2 bases outside the gene matches. The sample belongs to a study of shared clonotypes between healthy human individuals. Study outcomes and limitations: Despite large depth, rarefaction showed incomplete sorted-subset sequencing. Represented diversity (both genetic and exposure-history) was limited by the small number of donors.

In the original processing: Filtering differed since immunoSEQ provided only junctions, with no quality scores. The repertoire was sequenced with immunoSEQ multiplex PCR; TCRdb's copy has only in-frame clones and lacks some. That table supplies the V and J calls and clone size; D and trimming were determined from the DNA. The sample has hundreds of thousands of clones, roughly 70% seen once; the top ten hold more than 1.5%. V and J are TRBV14 and TRBJ1-1; 8 bases map to TRBD1. The source is a woman under 40 in good health. The source material was memory CD4+ T cells sorted from blood. Subset noted: CD45RA-negative fraction. CDR3: CASSQWTGYTEAFF. The CDR3 nucleotides read TGTGCCAGCAGCCAATGGACAGGGTACACTGAAGCTTTCTTT.